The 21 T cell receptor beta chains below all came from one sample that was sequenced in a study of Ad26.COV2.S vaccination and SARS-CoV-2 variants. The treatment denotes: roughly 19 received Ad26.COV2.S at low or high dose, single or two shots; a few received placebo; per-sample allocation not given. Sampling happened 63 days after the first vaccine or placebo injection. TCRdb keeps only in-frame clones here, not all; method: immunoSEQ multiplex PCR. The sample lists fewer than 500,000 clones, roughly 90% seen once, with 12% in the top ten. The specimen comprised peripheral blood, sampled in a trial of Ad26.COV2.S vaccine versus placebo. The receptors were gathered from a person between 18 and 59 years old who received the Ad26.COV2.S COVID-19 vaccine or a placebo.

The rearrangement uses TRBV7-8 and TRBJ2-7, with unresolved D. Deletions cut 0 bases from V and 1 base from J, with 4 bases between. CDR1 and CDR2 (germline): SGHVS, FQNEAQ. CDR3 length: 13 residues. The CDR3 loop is CASSLAASYEQYF. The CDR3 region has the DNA TGTGCCAGCAGCTTAGCGGCGTCCTACGAGCAGTACTTC.

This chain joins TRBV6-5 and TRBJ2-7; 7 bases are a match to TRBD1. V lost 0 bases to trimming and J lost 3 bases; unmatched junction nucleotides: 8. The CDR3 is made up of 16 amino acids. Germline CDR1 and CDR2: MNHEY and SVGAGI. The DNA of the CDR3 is TGTGCCAGCAGTTACTCGAGGGTTAGGGGGCTCTACGAGCAGTACTTC. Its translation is CASSYSRVRGLYEQYF.

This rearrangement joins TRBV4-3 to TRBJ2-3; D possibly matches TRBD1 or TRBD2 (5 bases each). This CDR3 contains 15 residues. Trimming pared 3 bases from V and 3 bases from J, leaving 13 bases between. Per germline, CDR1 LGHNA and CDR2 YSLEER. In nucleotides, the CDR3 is TGCGCCAGCAGCCAGGCTCCCGGGGCGACAGATACGCAGTATTTT. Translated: CASSQAPGATDTQYF.

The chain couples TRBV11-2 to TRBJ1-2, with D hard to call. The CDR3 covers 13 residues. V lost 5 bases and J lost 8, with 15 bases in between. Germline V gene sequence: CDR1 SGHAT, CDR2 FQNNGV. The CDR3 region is CASSPSLDGGYTF. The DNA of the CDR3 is TGTGCCAGCAGCCCTTCTTTGGACGGCGGCTACACCTTC.

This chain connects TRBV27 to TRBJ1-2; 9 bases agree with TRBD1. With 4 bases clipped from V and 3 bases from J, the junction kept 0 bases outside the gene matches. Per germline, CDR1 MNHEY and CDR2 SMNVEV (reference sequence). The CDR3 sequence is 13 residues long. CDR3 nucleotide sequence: TGTGCCAGCAGTTGGGACAGGGACTATGGCTACACCTTC. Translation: CASSWDRDYGYTF.

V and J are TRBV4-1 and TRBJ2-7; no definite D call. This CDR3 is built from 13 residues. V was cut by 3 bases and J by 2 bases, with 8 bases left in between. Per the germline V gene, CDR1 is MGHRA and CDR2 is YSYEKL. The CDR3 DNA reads TGCGCCAGCAGCCAGGGTCCAGCCTACGAGCAGTACTTC. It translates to CASSQGPAYEQYF.

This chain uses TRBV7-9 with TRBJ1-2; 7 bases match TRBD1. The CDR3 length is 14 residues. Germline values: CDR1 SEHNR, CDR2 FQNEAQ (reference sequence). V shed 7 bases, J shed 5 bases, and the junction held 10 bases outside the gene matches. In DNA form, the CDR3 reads TGTGCCAGCAATTCCGGGACAGCCCTGTATGGCTACACCTTC. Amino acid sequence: CASNSGTALYGYTF.

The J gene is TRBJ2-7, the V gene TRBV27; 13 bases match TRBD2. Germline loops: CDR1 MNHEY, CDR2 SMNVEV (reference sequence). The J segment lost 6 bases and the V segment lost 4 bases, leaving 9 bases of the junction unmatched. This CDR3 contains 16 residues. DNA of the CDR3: TGTGCCAGCAGTTCCGAAGGACTAGCGGGAGTCCCCGAGCAGTACTTC. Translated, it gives CASSSEGLAGVPEQYF.

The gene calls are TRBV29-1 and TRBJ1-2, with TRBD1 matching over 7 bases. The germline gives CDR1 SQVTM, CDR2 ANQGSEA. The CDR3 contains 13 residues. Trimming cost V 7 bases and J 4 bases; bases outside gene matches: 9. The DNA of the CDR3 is TGCAGCGAAGGGACAGATTCCTTCTATGGCTACACCTTC. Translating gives CSEGTDSFYGYTF.

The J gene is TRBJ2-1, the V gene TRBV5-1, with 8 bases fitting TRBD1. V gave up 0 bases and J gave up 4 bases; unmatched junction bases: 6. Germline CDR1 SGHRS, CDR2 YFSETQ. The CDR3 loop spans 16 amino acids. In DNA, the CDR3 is TGCGCCAGCAGCTTGGCGGCAGGGGGCTCGTACAATGAGCAGTTCTTC. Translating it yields CASSLAAGGSYNEQFF.

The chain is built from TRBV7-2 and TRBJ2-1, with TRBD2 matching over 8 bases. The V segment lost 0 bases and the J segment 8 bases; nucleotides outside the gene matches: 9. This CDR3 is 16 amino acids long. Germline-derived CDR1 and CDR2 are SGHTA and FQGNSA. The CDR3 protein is CASSLAGAGTRHEQFF. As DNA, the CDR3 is TGTGCCAGCAGCTTAGCAGGCGCGGGGACTAGGCATGAGCAGTTCTTC.

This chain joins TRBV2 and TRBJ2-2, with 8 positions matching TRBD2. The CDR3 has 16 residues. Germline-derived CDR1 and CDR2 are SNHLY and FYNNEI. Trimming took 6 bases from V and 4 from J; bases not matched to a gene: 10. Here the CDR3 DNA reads TGTGCCAGCAGGGGGGGGACTAGTAAGACCACCGGGGAGCTGTTTTTT. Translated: CASRGGTSKTTGELFF.

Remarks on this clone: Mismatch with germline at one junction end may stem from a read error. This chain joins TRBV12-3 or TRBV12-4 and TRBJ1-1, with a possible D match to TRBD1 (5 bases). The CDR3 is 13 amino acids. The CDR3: CASSLGVGTEAFF. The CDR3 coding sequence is TGTGCCAGCAGCTTAGGGGTGGGGACTGAAGCTTTCTTT.

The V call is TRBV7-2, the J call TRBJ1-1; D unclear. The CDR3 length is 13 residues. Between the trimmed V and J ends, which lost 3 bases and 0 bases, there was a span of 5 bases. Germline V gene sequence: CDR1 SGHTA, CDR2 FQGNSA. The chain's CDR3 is CASSFDLNTEAFF. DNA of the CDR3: TGTGCCAGCAGCTTTGACTTGAACACTGAAGCTTTCTTT.

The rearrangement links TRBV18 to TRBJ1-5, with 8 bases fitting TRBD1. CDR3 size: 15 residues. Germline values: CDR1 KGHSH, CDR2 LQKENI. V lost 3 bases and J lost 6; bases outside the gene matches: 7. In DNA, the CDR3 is TGTGCCAGCTCACCGAGGACAGGGCAGGGTCAGCCCCAGCATTTT. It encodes CASSPRTGQGQPQHF.

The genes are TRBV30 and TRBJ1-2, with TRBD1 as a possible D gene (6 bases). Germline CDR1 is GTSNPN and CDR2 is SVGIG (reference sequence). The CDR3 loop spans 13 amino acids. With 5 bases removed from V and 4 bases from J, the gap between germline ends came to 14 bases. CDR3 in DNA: TGTGCCTGGGGGAGACGGGGGGCCTATGGCTACACCTTC. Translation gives CAWGRRGAYGYTF.

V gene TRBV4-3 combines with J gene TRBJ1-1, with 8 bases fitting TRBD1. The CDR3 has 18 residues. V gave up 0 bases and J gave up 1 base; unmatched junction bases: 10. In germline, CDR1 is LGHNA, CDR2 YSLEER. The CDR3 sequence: CASSQDIATGVSNTEAFF. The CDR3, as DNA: TGCGCCAGCAGCCAAGATATTGCGACAGGGGTTTCGAACACTGAAGCTTTCTTT.

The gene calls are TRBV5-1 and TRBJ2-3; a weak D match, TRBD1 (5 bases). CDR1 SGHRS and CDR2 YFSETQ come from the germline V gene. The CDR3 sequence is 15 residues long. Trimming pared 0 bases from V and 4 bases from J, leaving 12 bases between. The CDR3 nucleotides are TGCGCCAGCAGCTTGGCCCCCGACAGTTCAGATACGCAGTATTTT. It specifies CASSLAPDSSDTQYF. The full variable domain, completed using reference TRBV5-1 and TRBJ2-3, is KAGVTQTPRYLIKTRGQQVTLSCSPISGHRSVSWYQQTPGQGLQFLFEYFSETQRNKGNFPGRFSGRQFSNSRSEMNVSTLELGDSALYLCASSLAPDSSDTQYFGPGTRLTVL.

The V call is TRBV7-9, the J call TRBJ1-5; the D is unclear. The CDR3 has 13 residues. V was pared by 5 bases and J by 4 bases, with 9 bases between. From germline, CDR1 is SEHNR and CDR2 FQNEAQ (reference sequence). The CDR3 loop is CASSGQANQPQHF. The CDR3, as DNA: TGTGCCAGCAGCGGGCAGGCTAATCAGCCCCAGCATTTT.

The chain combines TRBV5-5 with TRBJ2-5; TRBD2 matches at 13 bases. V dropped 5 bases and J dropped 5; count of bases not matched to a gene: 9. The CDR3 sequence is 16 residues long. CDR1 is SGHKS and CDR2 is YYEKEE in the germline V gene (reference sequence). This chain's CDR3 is CASSRGLAGDSETQYF. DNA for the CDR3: TGTGCCAGCAGTCGAGGACTAGCGGGAGATTCGGAGACCCAGTACTTC.

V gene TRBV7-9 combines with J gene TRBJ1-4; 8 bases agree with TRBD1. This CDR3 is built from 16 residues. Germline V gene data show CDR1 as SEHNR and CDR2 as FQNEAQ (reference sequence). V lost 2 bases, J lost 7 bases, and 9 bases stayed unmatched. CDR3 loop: CASSLYGTGPFEKLFF. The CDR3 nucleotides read TGTGCCAGCAGCTTATACGGGACAGGACCCTTTGAAAAACTGTTTTTT.